These 13 T cell receptor beta chains were all obtained from the same sample, sequenced in a study of beta chain features in type 1 diabetes. Isolated RNA was reverse transcribed in full, so expressed TCRB transcripts were sequenced. The method was immunoSEQ multiplex PCR; TCRdb's version includes in-frame clones alone and lacks a portion of them. Of under 350,000 clones listed, over 11% were seen once; the top ten hold under 0.02%. These TCRs are of unknown antigen specificity. General observations from the study: All four CD4+ subsets from Type 1 diabetes patients carried moderately but significantly shorter TCRB CDR3s.

Input material: naive CD4+ T cells from blood. The receptors shown here come from a man aged 30 to 45 with type 1 diabetes.

The chain joins TRBV7-9 to TRBJ2-7; 9 nucleotides match TRBD2. In germline, CDR1 is SEHNR, CDR2 FQNEAQ (reference sequence). This CDR3 region has 15 residues. J was trimmed by 4 bases and V by 1 base; bases with no gene match: 5. The CDR3 DNA reads TGTGCCAGCAGCTTAGATAGACTAGCGGCTTACGAGCAGTACTTC. It translates to CASSLDRLAAYEQYF. Complete variable domain (other parts from reference TRBV7-9 and TRBJ2-7): DTGVSQNPRHKITKRGQNVTFRCDPISEHNRLYWYRQTLGQGPEFLTYFQNEAQLEKSRLLSDRFSAERPKGSFSTLEIQRTEQGDSAMYLCASSLDRLAAYEQYFGPGTRLTVT.

This clone showed up just a few times. This rearrangement joins TRBV6-6 to TRBJ2-3; TRBD1 agrees at 8 bases. CDR3 length: 16 residues. Trimming cost V 2 bases and J 3 bases; bases outside gene matches: 7. The germline gives CDR1 MNHNY, CDR2 SVGAGI (reference sequence). CDR3 nucleotides: TGTGCCAGCAGTTACATCCGGGACAGGAGGACAGATACGCAGTATTTT. Protein sequence: CASSYIRDRRTDTQYF.

The rearrangement links TRBV2 to TRBJ2-1; D might be TRBD2 (6 bases). Trimming took off 4 bases at V and 5 bases at J, with 15 bases between the two ends. From germline, CDR1 is SNHLY and CDR2 FYNNEI. This CDR3 is built from 15 residues. CDR3 coding DNA: TGTGCCAGCAGTGCCACGTTGCCGGGGGACAATGAGCAGTTCTTC. This sequence encodes CASSATLPGDNEQFF.

The chain is built from TRBV28 and TRBJ1-2, with 8 bases aligning to TRBD1. Germline CDR1 reads MDHEN; CDR2 reads SYDVKM. This CDR3 has 14 residues. Unmatched junction bases numbered 7, after V lost 6 bases and J lost 4 bases. CDR3 nucleotides: TGTGCCAGCAGCGTCGGACAGGGTACCTATGGCTACACCTTC. Its translation: CASSVGQGTYGYTF.

The rearrangement links TRBV7-9 to TRBJ2-4; D is perhaps TRBD2 (5 bases). The CDR3 covers 14 residues. Germline V CDR1 and CDR2: SEHNR, FQNEAQ (reference sequence). V shed 3 bases and J shed 0 bases, with 6 bases lying between them. CDR3 bases: TGTGCCAGCAGCTTCGAGGGAGCCAAAAACATTCAGTACTTC. It yields the protein CASSFEGAKNIQYF.

This clone has only a few counts. V gene TRBV29-1 combines with J gene TRBJ2-7, with TRBD2 as a possible D gene (5 bases). The CDR3 is 14 residues long. CDR1 is SQVTM and CDR2 is ANQGSEA in the germline V gene. V was cut by 5 bases and J by 3 bases, with 17 bases left in between. As DNA, the CDR3 is TGCAGCGTTCTACCGGACGGACGGGACTACGAGCAGTACTTC. Protein: CSVLPDGRDYEQYF.

This clone was counted only a few times. The rearrangement links TRBV7-8 to TRBJ2-3; 7 nucleotides agree with TRBD1. Germline CDR1 and CDR2: SGHVS and FQNEAQ. CDR3 length equals 16 residues. J was trimmed by 2 bases and V by 4 bases; bases with no gene match: 9. CDR3 DNA sequence: TGTGCCAGCAGCTCAATTTGGACAGGAGTCACAGATACGCAGTATTTT. Translating it yields CASSSIWTGVTDTQYF.

The chain recombines TRBV6-5 with TRBJ2-1; D is ambiguous. This CDR3 is built from 12 residues. V lost 5 bases and J lost 6, with 8 bases in between. CDR1 MNHEY and CDR2 SVGAGI come from the germline V gene. CDR3 DNA sequence: TGTGCCAGCAGTACTCCTAGCAATGAGCAGTTCTTC. Protein product: CASSTPSNEQFF.

This clone was recorded a few times. The chain has TRBV7-3 and TRBJ2-2; 7 nucleotides align to TRBD2. From germline, CDR1 is SGHTA and CDR2 FQGTGA. The CDR3 consists of 16 residues. The V gene end was trimmed by 5 bases and the J gene end by 2 bases; junction bases not matched to a gene: 8. CDR3 loop: CASSRPGEGNTGELFF. The CDR3 nucleotides are TGTGCCAGCAGCCGCCCGGGGGAGGGTAACACCGGGGAGCTGTTTTTT.

The rearrangement links TRBV7-9 to TRBJ1-3; D is ambiguous. This CDR3 contains 13 residues. V lost 4 bases to trimming and J lost 2 bases, with 6 bases between them. CDR1 is SEHNR, CDR2 FQNEAQ, per germline (reference sequence). DNA of the CDR3: TGTGCCAGCAGCTGGGCCGCTGGAAACACCATATATTTT. Translated, it gives CASSWAAGNTIYF.

This clone showed up just a few times. V usage is TRBV7-2 and J usage is TRBJ2-1; D might be TRBD2 (5 bases). The CDR3 length is 15 residues. Germline CDR1 SGHTA, CDR2 FQGNSA. V was clipped by 4 bases and J by 0 bases, with 10 bases between them. This chain's CDR3 is CASSSDFSSYNEQFF. The CDR3 DNA reads TGTGCCAGCAGCTCGGACTTTAGCTCCTACAATGAGCAGTTCTTC.

The chain uses TRBV28 and TRBJ2-1; D is perhaps TRBD2 (7 bases). The CDR3 loop spans 14 amino acids. Trimming stripped 8 bases from V and 6 bases from J, with 17 bases between. CDR1 and CDR2 (germline): MDHEN, SYDVKM. Here the CDR3 reads CASLGGPAANEQFF. CDR3 in DNA: TGTGCCAGCTTGGGGGGGCCAGCGGCCAATGAGCAGTTCTTC.

This clone was recorded a few times. V gene TRBV7-3 combines with J gene TRBJ2-1; D possibly corresponds to TRBD1 (6 bases). The CDR3 is made up of 14 amino acids. CDR1 SGHTA and CDR2 FQGTGA come from the germline V gene. V was cut by 5 bases and J by 6 bases, with 14 bases left in between. The CDR3 is CASSGGRGTNEQFF. The CDR3 coding sequence is TGTGCCAGCAGCGGGGGCAGGGGCACCAATGAGCAGTTCTTC.